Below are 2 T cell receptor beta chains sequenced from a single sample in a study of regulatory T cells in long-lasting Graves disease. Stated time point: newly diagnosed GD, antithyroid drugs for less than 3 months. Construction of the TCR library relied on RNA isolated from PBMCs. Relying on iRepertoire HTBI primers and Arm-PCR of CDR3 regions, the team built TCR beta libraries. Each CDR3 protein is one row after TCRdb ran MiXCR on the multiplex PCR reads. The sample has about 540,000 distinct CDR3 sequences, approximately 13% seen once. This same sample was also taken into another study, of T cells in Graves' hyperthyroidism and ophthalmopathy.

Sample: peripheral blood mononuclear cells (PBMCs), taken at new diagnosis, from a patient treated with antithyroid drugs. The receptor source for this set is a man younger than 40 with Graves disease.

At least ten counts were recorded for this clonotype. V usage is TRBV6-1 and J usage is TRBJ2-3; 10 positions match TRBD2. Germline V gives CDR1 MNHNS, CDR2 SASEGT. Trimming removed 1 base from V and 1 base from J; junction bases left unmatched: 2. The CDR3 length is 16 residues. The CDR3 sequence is CASSEELAGRTDTQYF. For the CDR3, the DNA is TGTGCCAGCAGTGAAGAACTAGCGGGACGCACAGATACGCAGTATTTT.

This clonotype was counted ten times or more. The CDR3 bases are TGTGCCAGCAGCCTGACTAGCAGCCCAGGAGTGGCGTTCTTC. This gives the protein CASSLTSSPGVAFF. V gene TRBV12-3 or TRBV12-4 combines with J gene TRBJ2-1; 7 bases map to TRBD2. The CDR3 extends over 14 amino acids. The trim removed 6 bases at V and 15 bases at J, leaving 17 bases unmatched.